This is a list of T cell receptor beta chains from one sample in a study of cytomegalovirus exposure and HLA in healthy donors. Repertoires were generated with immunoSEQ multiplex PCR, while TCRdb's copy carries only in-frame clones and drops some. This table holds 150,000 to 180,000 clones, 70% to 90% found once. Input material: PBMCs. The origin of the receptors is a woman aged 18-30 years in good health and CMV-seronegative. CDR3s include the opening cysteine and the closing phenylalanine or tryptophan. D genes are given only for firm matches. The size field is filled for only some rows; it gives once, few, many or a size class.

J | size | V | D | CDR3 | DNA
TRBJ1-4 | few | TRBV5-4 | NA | CASSPVGAGEKLFF | TGTGCCAGCAGCCCAGTGGGGGCTGGGGAAAAACTGTTTTTT
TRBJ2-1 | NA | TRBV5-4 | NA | CASSLDDSKYEQFF | TGTGCCAGCAGCTTGGATGACAGCAAATATGAGCAGTTCTTC
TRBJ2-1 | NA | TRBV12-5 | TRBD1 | CASGALGTGEQFF | TGTGCTAGTGGTGCGCTAGGGACAGGGGAGCAGTTCTTC
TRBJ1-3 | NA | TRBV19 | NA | CASSIRRGTGNTIYF | TGTGCCAGTAGTATACGGCGAGGGACTGGAAACACCATATATTTT
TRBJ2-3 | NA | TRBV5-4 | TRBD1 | CASSLRKQGGDTQYF | TGTGCCAGCAGCTTGAGGAAACAGGGGGGAGATACGCAGTATTTT
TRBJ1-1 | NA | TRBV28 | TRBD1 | CASSSGTVNTEAFF | TGTGCCAGCAGTTCCGGGACAGTAAACACTGAAGCTTTCTTT
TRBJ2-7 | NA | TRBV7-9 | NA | CASSLARGGRVPEQYF | TGTGCCAGCAGCTTAGCGCGGGGTGGCAGGGTTCCTGAGCAGTACTTC
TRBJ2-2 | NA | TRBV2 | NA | CASSQEDSAFTGELFF | TGTGCCAGCAGTCAGGAAGACAGCGCCTTCACCGGGGAGCTGTTTTTT
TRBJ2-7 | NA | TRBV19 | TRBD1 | CASSPGQVPYGQYF | TGTGCCAGTAGTCCGGGACAGGTTCCCTATGGGCAGTACTTC
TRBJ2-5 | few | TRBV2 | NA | CASSFNREETQYF | TGTGCCAGCAGTTTTAACAGGGAAGAGACCCAGTACTTC
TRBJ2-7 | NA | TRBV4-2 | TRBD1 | CASSQEGTGDYEQYF | TGTGCCAGCAGCCAAGAAGGAACAGGGGACTACGAGCAGTACTTC
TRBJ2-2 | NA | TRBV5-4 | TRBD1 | CASSLQGFTGELFF | TGTGCCAGCAGCCTACAGGGGTTCACCGGGGAGCTGTTTTTT
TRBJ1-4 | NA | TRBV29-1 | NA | CSVVQGGEKLFF | TGCAGCGTTGTACAGGGAGGGGAAAAACTGTTTTTT
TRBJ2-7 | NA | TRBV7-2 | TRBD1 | CASRGGGGTGREQYF | TGTGCCAGCAGAGGGGGGGGAGGGACAGGGCGCGAGCAGTACTTC
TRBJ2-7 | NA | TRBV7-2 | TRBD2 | CASSGLAGKYEQYF | TGTGCCAGCAGTGGACTAGCGGGAAAGTACGAGCAGTACTTC
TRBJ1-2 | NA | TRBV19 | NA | CASSLESGYGYTF | TGTGCCAGTAGTTTGGAATCGGGCTATGGCTACACCTTC
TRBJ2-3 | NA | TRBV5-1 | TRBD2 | CASSAGLAGGQDTQYF | TGCGCCAGCAGCGCCGGACTAGCGGGAGGTCAGGATACGCAGTATTTT